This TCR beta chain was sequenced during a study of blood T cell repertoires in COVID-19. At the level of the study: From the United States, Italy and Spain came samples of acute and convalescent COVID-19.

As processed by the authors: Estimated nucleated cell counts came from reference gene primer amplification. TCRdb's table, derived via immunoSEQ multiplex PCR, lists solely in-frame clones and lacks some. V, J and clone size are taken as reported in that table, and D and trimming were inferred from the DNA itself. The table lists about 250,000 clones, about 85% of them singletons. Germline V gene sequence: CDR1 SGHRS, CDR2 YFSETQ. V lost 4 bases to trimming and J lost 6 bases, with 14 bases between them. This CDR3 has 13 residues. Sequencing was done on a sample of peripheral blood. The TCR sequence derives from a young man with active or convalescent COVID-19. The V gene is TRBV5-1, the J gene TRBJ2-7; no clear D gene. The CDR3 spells CASSASPRGEQYF. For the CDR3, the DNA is TGCGCCAGCAGCGCCTCCCCCCGAGGCGAGCAGTACTTC.